Shown below are 25 T cell receptor beta chains from a single sample sequenced in a study of T cells after yellow fever vaccination. TCRdb reanalysed the 5' RACE reads using MiXCR and keeps one entry per CDR3 protein. In the table there are about 320,000 distinct CDR3 sequences, roughly a tenth of which are singletons. Sample: CD4+ T cells sorted from PBMCs, taken 45 days after the yellow fever booster vaccination. The receptors originated from a man younger than 35 who received the YFV17D yellow fever vaccine.

The chain recombines TRBV24-1 with TRBJ1-1, with TRBD1 matching 8 bases. CDR1 and CDR2 (germline): KGHDR, SFDVKD. The V gene end was trimmed by 4 bases and the J gene end by 0 bases; junction bases not matched to a gene: 12. CDR3 length: 18 amino acids. CDR3 loop: CATSDHIRQGLMNTEAFF. The DNA for the CDR3 is TGTGCCACCAGTGACCACATACGACAGGGGCTCATGAACACTGAAGCTTTCTTT.

This clonotype was counted many times. V and J are TRBV5-1 and TRBJ2-2, with 10 bases identical to TRBD1. The CDR3 has 16 residues. V dropped 1 base and J dropped 5; count of bases not matched to a gene: 5. Germline V lookup: CDR1 SGHRS, CDR2 YFSETQ. The CDR3 loop reads CASSLWGQGNTGELFF. DNA of the CDR3: TGCGCCAGCAGCTTGTGGGGACAGGGGAATACCGGGGAGCTGTTTTTT.

A few counts support this clonotype. The gene calls are TRBV9 and TRBJ2-7, with 7 bases lining up with TRBD1. The CDR3 extends over 17 amino acids. J gave up 3 bases and V 0 bases, and 12 bases lay outside the gene matches. CDR1 and CDR2 (germline): SGDLS, YYNGEE. This CDR3 is CASSVVCVSGQNYEQYV. The CDR3 DNA sequence: TGTGCCAGCAGCGTAGTTTGCGTTTCGGGACAGAACTACGAGCAGTACGTC.

There are many counts of this clonotype. The chain is built from TRBV7-3 and TRBJ2-7; 7 positions match TRBD2. Germline CDR1 reads SGHTA; CDR2 reads FQGTGA. V trimming: 1 base; J trimming: 2 bases; junction bases outside the gene matches: 2. CDR3 length: 14 residues. The CDR3 sequence is CASSLMGGTYEQYF. For the CDR3, the DNA is TGTGCCAGCAGCTTAATGGGGGGGACCTACGAGCAGTACTTC. Full variable domain (outside the CDR3, taken from reference TRBV7-3 and TRBJ2-7): GAGVSQTPSNKVTEKGKYVELRCDPISGHTALYWYRQSLGQGPEFLIYFQGTGAADDSGLPNDRFFAVRPEGSVSTLKIQRTERGDSAVYLCASSLMGGTYEQYFGPGTRLTVT.

This chain connects TRBV4-2 to TRBJ1-1; tentative D call: TRBD1 (5 bases). This CDR3 contains 14 residues. Germline CDR1 LGHNA, CDR2 YNFKEQ. V was trimmed by 4 bases and J by 0 bases, leaving 9 bases between them. CDR3 loop: CASSPDTLNTEAFF. CDR3 DNA sequence: TGTGCCAGCAGCCCGGACACCCTGAACACTGAAGCTTTCTTT.

The gene calls are TRBV4-1 and TRBJ2-7; 11 positions agree with TRBD1. V was pared by 3 bases and J by 3 bases, with 4 bases of the junction left unmatched. The CDR3 runs to 15 residues. CDR1 is MGHRA and CDR2 is YSYEKL in the germline V gene. In DNA, the CDR3 is TGCGCCAGCAGCCATAGGGACAGGGGGGGCTACGAGCAGTACTTC. Translated: CASSHRDRGGYEQYF.

As DNA, the CDR3 is TGTGCCAGCACCCACCGGCGAGGGGGCGAGGGCACCGGGGAGCTGTTTTTT. It codes for CASTHRRGGEGTGELFF. The chain carries TRBV7-6 and TRBJ2-2, with 7 positions matching TRBD1. The germline gives CDR1 SGHVS, CDR2 FNYEAQ. The CDR3 has 17 residues. J lost 4 bases, V lost 7 bases, and 15 bases had no gene match.

This clonotype was detected many times. The CDR3 loop reads CATRGFRGATDTQYF. For the CDR3, the DNA is TGTGCCACCAGAGGGTTCCGGGGGGCAACAGATACGCAGTATTTT. The genes are TRBV6-5 and TRBJ2-3; weak D call: TRBD2 (7 bases). Trimming removed 10 bases from V and 3 bases from J, with 20 bases in between. The CDR3 covers 15 residues. Germline V gene sequence: CDR1 MNHEY, CDR2 SVGAGI.

The V gene is TRBV5-1, the J gene TRBJ1-6; D uncertain. The CDR3 spans 14 residues. Trimming shortened V by 0 bases and J by 6 bases, and 7 bases separated the two germline ends. CDR1 and CDR2 from the germline V gene are SGHRS and YFSETQ. The CDR3 protein is CASSLEQRNSPLHF. CDR3 sequence (DNA): TGCGCCAGCAGCTTGGAACAGCGTAATTCACCCCTCCACTTT.

This clonotype was observed many times. This chain connects TRBV4-1 to TRBJ2-2, with TRBD1 identical over 8 bases. Germline loops: CDR1 MGHRA, CDR2 YSYEKL. The CDR3 spans 16 residues. V shed 2 bases, J shed 5 bases, and the junction held 7 bases outside the gene matches. The CDR3 DNA reads as TGCGCCAGCAGCCAACCAGGACAGGGTAGTACCGGGGAGCTGTTTTTT. This gives the protein CASSQPGQGSTGELFF.

This clonotype has more than one count but fewer than ten. V is TRBV5-7 and J is TRBJ2-1; tentative D call: TRBD2 (5 bases). TRBV5-7 is designated an ORF whose function remains uncertain. The CDR3 extends over 15 amino acids. V was pared by 0 bases and J by 5 bases, with 12 bases between. CDR3 protein: CASSLGASRDNEQFF. In nucleotides, the CDR3 is TGTGCCAGCAGCTTGGGGGCTAGCCGGGACAATGAGCAGTTCTTC.

This clonotype was picked up a small number of times. The chain couples TRBV4-3 to TRBJ2-6; D is ambiguous. The CDR3 runs to 15 residues. CDR1 LGHNA and CDR2 YSLEER come from the germline V gene. V gave up 3 bases and J gave up 2 bases, with 8 bases separating them. Here the CDR3 reads CASSQEPTGANVLTF. The CDR3 DNA sequence: TGCGCCAGCAGCCAGGAACCCACTGGGGCCAACGTCCTGACTTTC.

This clonotype was seen a handful of times. The chain links TRBV29-1 to TRBJ1-1; possibly TRBD1 for D (6 bases). CDR1 and CDR2 from the germline V gene are SQVTM and ANQGSEA. This CDR3 has 11 residues. V lost 4 bases to trimming and J lost 6 bases, with 9 bases between them. This chain's CDR3 is CSVAGGSEAFF. The CDR3 region has the DNA TGCAGCGTTGCGGGGGGCTCTGAAGCTTTCTTT.

Only a few counts were recorded for this clonotype. The rearrangement uses TRBV5-1 and TRBJ2-5, with D hard to call. The CDR3 runs 14 residues. With 0 bases removed from V and 1 base from J, the gap between germline ends came to 7 bases. Germline V CDR1 and CDR2: SGHRS, YFSETQ. The CDR3 loop reads CASSLADTQETQYF. In DNA form, the CDR3 reads TGCGCCAGCAGCTTGGCGGATACCCAAGAGACCCAGTACTTC.

This clonotype was detected a few times. The chain uses TRBV6-5 and TRBJ2-1; the D gene is possibly TRBD2 (5 bases). The V gene lost 5 bases and the J gene lost 9 bases, with 26 bases spanning the gap. Germline CDR1 reads MNHEY; CDR2 reads SVGAGI. The CDR3 totals 17 residues. The CDR3 DNA reads as TGTGCCAGCAGTCCACGTATCGAGGGAGTGAGGTCTCGTGAGCAGTTCTTC. Its protein product is CASSPRIEGVRSREQFF.

Only a few counts were recorded for this clonotype. The chain recombines TRBV2 with TRBJ2-7; D tentatively reads TRBD1 or TRBD2 (5 bases each). Trimming stripped 0 bases from V and 5 bases from J, with 20 bases between. This CDR3 is 17 amino acids long. The V gene's germline CDR1 is SNHLY and CDR2 FYNNEI. Here the CDR3 DNA reads TGTGCCAGCAGTGAAGCGCTTCCCGGGACGTTTCGCCACGAGCAGTACGTC. Its translation: CASSEALPGTFRHEQYV.

This clonotype was observed a few times. The chain carries TRBV9 and TRBJ1-4; 9 nucleotides line up with TRBD1. The germline gives CDR1 SGDLS, CDR2 YYNGEE. The CDR3 contains 14 residues. Trimming took 4 bases from V and 7 from J; bases not matched to a gene: 5. The CDR3 nucleotides are TGTGCCAGCAGCCAGGGACAGGGAGGTGAAAAACTGTTTTTT. Translation gives CASSQGQGGEKLFF.

This clonotype was observed a few times. The CDR3 coding sequence is TGTGCCAGCAGCCAGGACAGGGGGCGAAAGACCCAGTACTTC. Translation gives CASSQDRGRKTQYF. The chain carries TRBV7-9 and TRBJ2-5; 11 nucleotides match TRBD1. CDR3 length equals 14 residues. Germline CDR1 is SEHNR and CDR2 is FQNEAQ (reference sequence). Losses at the gene ends were 5 bases for V and 6 bases for J; bases not matched to a gene: 5. Drawing the rest from reference TRBV7-9 and TRBJ2-5, the complete variable domain is DTGVSQNPRHKITKRGQNVTFRCDPISEHNRLYWYRQTLGQGPEFLTYFQNEAQLEKSRLLSDRFSAERPKGSFSTLEIQRTEQGDSAMYLCASSQDRGRKTQYFGPGTRLLVL.

Ten or more counts support this clonotype. This chain joins TRBV2 and TRBJ2-7; D is uncertain. V shed 11 bases and J shed 1 base, with 9 bases lying between them. In germline, CDR1 is SNHLY, CDR2 FYNNEI. The CDR3 has 11 residues. In nucleotides, the CDR3 is TGTGCCGGCCAGAGTTCCTACGAGCAGTACTTC. Amino acids: CAGQSSYEQYF.

A few counts support this clonotype. This chain links TRBV4-3 with TRBJ2-3, with D perhaps matching TRBD2 (5 bases). Trimming cost V 3 bases and J 0 bases, with 10 bases left between them. CDR3 length equals 15 residues. Germline V CDR1 and CDR2: LGHNA, YSLEER. The CDR3 spells CASSQDWTSTDTQYF. DNA for the CDR3: TGCGCCAGCAGCCAGGACTGGACGAGCACAGATACGCAGTATTTT.

This clonotype was detected ten times or more. The chain links TRBV27 to TRBJ2-1, with 9 bases fitting TRBD1. Germline CDR1 reads MNHEY; CDR2 reads SMNVEV (reference sequence). The CDR3 totals 15 residues. J was trimmed by 8 bases and V by 7 bases; bases with no gene match: 12. CDR3 in amino acids: CASTLDRTGVDEQFF. In DNA form, the CDR3 reads TGTGCCAGCACCCTGGACCGGACAGGGGTAGATGAGCAGTTCTTC.

This chain links TRBV5-1 with TRBJ1-2; D ambiguous. The length of the CDR3 is 15 residues. V was clipped by 1 base and J by 2 bases, with 12 bases between them. Looked up from germline, CDR1 is SGHRS and CDR2 is YFSETQ. The CDR3 DNA reads TGCGCCAGCAGCTTGACAGTTCCATCCAACTATGGCTACACCTTC. This encodes CASSLTVPSNYGYTF. Drawing the rest from reference TRBV5-1 and TRBJ1-2, the complete variable domain is KAGVTQTPRYLIKTRGQQVTLSCSPISGHRSVSWYQQTPGQGLQFLFEYFSETQRNKGNFPGRFSGRQFSNSRSEMNVSTLELGDSALYLCASSLTVPSNYGYTFGSGTRLTVV.

This sequence joins TRBV20-1 and TRBJ1-3; D remains ambiguous. This CDR3 is built from 14 residues. CDR1 is DFQATT, CDR2 SNEGSKA, per germline (reference sequence). V lost 5 bases and J 0 bases, leaving 11 bases between the germline ends. CDR3 amino acids: CSAPAVSSGNTIYF. Written as DNA, the CDR3 is TGCAGTGCTCCGGCGGTCAGCTCTGGAAACACCATATATTTT.

This clonotype was observed a few times. V and J are TRBV5-1 and TRBJ1-6; possibly TRBD1 for D (6 bases). Germline V CDR1 and CDR2: SGHRS, YFSETQ. The CDR3 is 15 amino acids. With 6 bases removed from V and 8 bases from J, the gap between germline ends came to 18 bases. CDR3 in DNA: TGCGCCAGCAATGAGGCCAGGGGCTCTGATTCACCCCTCCACTTT. Translation gives CASNEARGSDSPLHF.

V and J are TRBV6-1 and TRBJ1-5; TRBD1 matches 12 bases. Trimming took 4 bases from V and 13 from J; bases not matched to a gene: 8. From germline, CDR1 is MNHNS and CDR2 SASEGT. The CDR3 sequence is 14 residues long. CDR3 residues: CASSGDRGLQLQHF. CDR3 DNA: TGTGCCAGCAGTGGGGACAGGGGGCTTCAGCTTCAGCATTTT.